This T cell receptor beta chain is from a study of blood T cell repertoires in COVID-19. The CDR3 is 13 residues long. In germline, CDR1 is MRHNA, CDR2 SNTAGT. Trimming removed 9 bases at V and 2 bases at J, with 12 bases between. Measured with immunoSEQ multiplex PCR; TCRdb has only the in-frame clones, and not every one. The sample shows 50,000 to 65,000 clones, around 87% of them seen only once. This chain connects TRBV6-4 to TRBJ2-3, with D tentatively TRBD2 (6 bases). The receptor was isolated from a man in his sixties or seventies with acute or convalescent COVID-19. Sequenced: peripheral blood. CDR3 sequence: CASTTRHTDTQYF. As DNA, the CDR3 is TGTGCCAGTACGACTAGACACACAGATACGCAGTATTTT.